This T cell receptor beta chain is from a study of OX40 agonist ivuxolimab in advanced cancers. Study-level information: Every patient in dose escalation had hepatocellular carcinoma, melanoma, renal cell or head and neck cancer. General study findings and limits: The study observed clonal expansion of CD4+ and CD8+ blood T cells by week 6 at 0.1 to 3.0 mg/kg. The study found that CD8+ T cells averaged more expanded clones than CD4+.

This clone has a single count. Its antigen remains unidentified. In germline, CDR1 is LNHDA, CDR2 SQIVND (reference sequence). V was cut by 3 bases and J by 3 bases, with 9 bases left in between. This CDR3 region has 14 residues. The repertoire was sequenced with immunoSEQ multiplex PCR; TCRdb's copy has only in-frame clones and lacks some. The data hold some 42,000 clones, with 80% to 90% observed a single time. The chain employs TRBV19 and TRBJ1-5; D uncertain. This material consisted of CD4+ or CD8+ T cells sorted from blood, taken in a trial of the OX40 agonist ivuxolimab. The sequence came from an adult with an advanced solid tumor such as melanoma, head and neck, liver or kidney cancer. CDR3 protein: CASSMPGNNQPQHF. As DNA, the CDR3 is TGTGCCAGTAGTATGCCGGGAAACAATCAGCCCCAGCATTTT.